This T cell receptor beta chain was profiled in a study of long-term antiretroviral therapy in people with HIV. In the United States, treatment was given to all participants with HIV. The study's findings and limits: Dominance of pre-ART expanded clones persisted, fluctuating and often declining after ART.

The J segment lost 5 bases and the V segment lost 1 base, leaving 10 bases of the junction unmatched. CDR1 is LNHDA, CDR2 SQIVND, per germline (reference sequence). This CDR3 spans 18 amino acids. They ran version v3.0 of the immunoSEQ assay at survey level. Using immunoSEQ multiplex PCR, the repertoire was profiled, and TCRdb retains in-frame clones only, with some absent. Among about 22,000 clones listed, approximately 82% were seen once. As concerns this clone: As yet, its antigen is unknown.

The sequence was obtained from a man in his late teens or twenties with HIV. The chain links TRBV19 to TRBJ2-2, with 10 bases that match TRBD1. This material consisted of unsorted PBMCs, taken 0.1 years before starting antiretroviral therapy. The CDR3 sequence: CASSIGRQGALITGELFF. Here the CDR3 DNA reads TGTGCCAGTAGTATAGGACGACAGGGGGCCTTGATTACCGGGGAGCTGTTTTTT.